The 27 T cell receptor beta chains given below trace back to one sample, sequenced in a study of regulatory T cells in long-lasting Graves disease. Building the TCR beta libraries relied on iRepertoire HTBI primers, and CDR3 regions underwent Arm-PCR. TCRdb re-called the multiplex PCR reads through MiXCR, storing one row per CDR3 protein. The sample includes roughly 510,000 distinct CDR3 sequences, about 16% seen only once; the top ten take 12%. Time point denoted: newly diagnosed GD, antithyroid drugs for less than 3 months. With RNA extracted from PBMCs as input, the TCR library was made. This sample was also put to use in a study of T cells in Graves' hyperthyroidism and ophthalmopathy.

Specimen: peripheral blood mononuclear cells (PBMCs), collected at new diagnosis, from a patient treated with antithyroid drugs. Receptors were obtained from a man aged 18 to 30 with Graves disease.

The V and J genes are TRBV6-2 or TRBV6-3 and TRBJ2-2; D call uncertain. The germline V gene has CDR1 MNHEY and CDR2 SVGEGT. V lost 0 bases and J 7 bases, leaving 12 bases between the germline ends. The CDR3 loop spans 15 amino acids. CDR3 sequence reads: CASSYSSAVHGELFF. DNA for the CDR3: TGTGCCAGCAGTTACTCGTCGGCAGTGCACGGGGAGCTGTTTTTT.

The CDR3 reads CASSFRQGDEQYF. CDR3 nucleotide sequence: TGTGCCAGCAGCTTCAGACAGGGGGACGAGCAGTACTTC. The chain uses TRBV13 and TRBJ2-7; the match to TRBD1 covers 9 bases. This CDR3 has 13 amino acids. The junction had 2 bases not matched to a gene; V was cut back by 3 bases and J by 5 bases. Germline V CDR1 and CDR2: PRHDT, FYEKMQ (reference sequence). Supplemented by reference TRBV13 and TRBJ2-7, the full variable domain reads AAGVIQSPRHLIKEKRETATLKCYPIPRHDTVYWYQQGPGQDPQFLISFYEKMQSDKGSIPDRFSAQQFSDYHSELNMSSLELGDSALYFCASSFRQGDEQYFGPGTRLTVT.

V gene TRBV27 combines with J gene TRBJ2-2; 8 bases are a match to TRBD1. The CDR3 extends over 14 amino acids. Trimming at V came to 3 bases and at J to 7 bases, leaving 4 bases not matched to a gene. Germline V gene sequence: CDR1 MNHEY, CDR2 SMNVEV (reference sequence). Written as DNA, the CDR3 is TGTGCCAGCAGTTTGGCAGGGACAGGCGGGGAGCTGTTTTTT. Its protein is CASSLAGTGGELFF.

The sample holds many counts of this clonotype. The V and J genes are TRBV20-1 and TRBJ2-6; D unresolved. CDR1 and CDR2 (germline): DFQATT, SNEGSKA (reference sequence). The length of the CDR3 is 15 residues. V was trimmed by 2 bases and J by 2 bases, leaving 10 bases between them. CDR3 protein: CSARKGGTGANVLTF. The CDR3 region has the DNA TGCAGTGCTAGAAAGGGCGGAACTGGGGCCAACGTCCTGACTTTC.

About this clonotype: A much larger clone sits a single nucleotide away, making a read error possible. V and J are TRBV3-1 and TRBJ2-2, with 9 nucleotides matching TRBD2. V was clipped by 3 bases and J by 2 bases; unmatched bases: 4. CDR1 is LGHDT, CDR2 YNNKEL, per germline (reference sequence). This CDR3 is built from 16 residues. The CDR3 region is CASSQSLAGNTGELFF. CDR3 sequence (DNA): TGTGCCAGCAGCCAGTCCCTAGCGGGAAACACCGGGGAGCTGTTTTTT.

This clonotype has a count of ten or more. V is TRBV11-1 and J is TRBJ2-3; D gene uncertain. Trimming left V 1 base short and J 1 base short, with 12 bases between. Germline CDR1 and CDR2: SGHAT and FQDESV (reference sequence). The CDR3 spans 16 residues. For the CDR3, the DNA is TGTGCCAGCAGCTTAGTTCCTGCACAAGGCACAGATACGCAGTATTTT. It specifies CASSLVPAQGTDTQYF. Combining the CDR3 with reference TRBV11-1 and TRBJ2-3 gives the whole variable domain EAEVAQSPRYKITEKSQAVAFWCDPISGHATLYWYRQILGQGPELLVQFQDESVVDDSQLPKDRFSAERLKGVDSTLKIQPAELGDSAMYLCASSLVPAQGTDTQYFGPGTRLTVL.

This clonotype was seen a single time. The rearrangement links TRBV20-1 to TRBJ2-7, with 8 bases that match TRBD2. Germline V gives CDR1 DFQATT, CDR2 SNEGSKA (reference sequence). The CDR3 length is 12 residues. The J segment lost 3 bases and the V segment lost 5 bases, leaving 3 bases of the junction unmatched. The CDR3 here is CSAAGGGYEQYF. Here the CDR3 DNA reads TGCAGTGCTGCGGGGGGAGGCTACGAGCAGTACTTC.

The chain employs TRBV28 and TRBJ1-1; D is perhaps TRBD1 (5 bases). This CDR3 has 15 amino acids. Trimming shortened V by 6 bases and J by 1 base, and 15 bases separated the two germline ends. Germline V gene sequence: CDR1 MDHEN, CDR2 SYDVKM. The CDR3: CASSRPGTANTEAFF. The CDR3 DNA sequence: TGTGCCAGCAGCCGGCCGGGGACGGCGAACACTGAAGCTTTCTTT.

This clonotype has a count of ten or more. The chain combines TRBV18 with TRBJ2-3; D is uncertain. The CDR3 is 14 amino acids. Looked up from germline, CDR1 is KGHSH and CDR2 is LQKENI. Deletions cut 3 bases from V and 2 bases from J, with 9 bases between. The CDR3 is CASSPFSDTDTQYF. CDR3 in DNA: TGTGCCAGCTCACCGTTCTCGGACACAGATACGCAGTATTTT.

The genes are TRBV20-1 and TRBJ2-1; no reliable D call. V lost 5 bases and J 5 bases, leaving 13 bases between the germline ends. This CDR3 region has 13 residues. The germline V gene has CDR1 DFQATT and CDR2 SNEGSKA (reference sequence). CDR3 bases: TGCAGTGCTGAGGACCCTTCGAACAATGAGCAGTTCTTC. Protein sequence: CSAEDPSNNEQFF.

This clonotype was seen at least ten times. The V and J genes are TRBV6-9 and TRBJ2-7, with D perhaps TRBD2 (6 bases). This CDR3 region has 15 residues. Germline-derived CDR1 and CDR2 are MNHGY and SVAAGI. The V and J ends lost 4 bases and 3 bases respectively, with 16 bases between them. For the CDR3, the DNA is TGTGCCAGCAGTTCCTCCTCGGGACTGCGCTACGAGCAGTACTTC. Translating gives CASSSSSGLRYEQYF.

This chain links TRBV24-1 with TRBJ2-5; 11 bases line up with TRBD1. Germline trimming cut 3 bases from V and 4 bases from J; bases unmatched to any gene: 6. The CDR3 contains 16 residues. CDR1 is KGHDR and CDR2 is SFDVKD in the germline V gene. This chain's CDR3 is CATSDGGQGERETQYF. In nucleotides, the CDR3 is TGTGCCACCAGTGATGGGGGACAGGGGGAACGAGAGACCCAGTACTTC.

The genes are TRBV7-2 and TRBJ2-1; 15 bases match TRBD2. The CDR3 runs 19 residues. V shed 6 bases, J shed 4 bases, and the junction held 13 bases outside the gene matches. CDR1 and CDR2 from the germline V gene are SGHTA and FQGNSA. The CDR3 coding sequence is TGTGCCAGCAGTGGTGTCGGACTAGCGGGAGGGTCCCGTTACAATGAGCAGTTCTTC. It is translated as CASSGVGLAGGSRYNEQFF.

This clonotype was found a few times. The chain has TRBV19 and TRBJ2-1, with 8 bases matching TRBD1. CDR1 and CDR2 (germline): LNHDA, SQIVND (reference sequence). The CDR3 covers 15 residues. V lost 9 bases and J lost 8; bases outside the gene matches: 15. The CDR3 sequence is CASNYGQGWGDEQFF. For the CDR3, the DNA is TGTGCCAGCAACTACGGACAGGGCTGGGGCGATGAGCAGTTCTTC. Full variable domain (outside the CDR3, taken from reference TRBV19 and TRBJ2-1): DGGITQSPKYLFRKEGQNVTLSCEQNLNHDAMYWYRQDPGQGLRLIYYSQIVNDFQKGDIAEGYSVSREKKESFPLTVTSAQKNPTAFYLCASNYGQGWGDEQFFGPGTRLTVL.

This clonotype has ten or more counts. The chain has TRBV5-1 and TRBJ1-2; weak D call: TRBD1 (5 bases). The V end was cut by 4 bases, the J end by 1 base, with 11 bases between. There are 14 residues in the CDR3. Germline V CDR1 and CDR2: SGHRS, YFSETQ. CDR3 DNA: TGCGCCAGCAGCAGGACGACAGATAACTATGGCTACACCTTC. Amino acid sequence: CASSRTTDNYGYTF.

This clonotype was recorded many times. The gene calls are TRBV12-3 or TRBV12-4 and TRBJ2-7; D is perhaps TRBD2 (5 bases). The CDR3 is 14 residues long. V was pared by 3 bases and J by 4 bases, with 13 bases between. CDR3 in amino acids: CASSFMAEGYEQYF. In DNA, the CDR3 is TGTGCCAGCAGTTTTATGGCAGAGGGTTACGAGCAGTACTTC.

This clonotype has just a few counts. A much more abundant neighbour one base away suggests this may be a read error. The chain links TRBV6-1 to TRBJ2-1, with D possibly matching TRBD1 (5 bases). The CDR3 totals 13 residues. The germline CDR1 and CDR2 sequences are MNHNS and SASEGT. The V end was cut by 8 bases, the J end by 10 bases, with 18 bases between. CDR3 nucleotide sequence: TGTGCCAGCTGGAAGCAGGGCTCCTACGAGCAGTTCTTC. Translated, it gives CASWKQGSYEQFF.

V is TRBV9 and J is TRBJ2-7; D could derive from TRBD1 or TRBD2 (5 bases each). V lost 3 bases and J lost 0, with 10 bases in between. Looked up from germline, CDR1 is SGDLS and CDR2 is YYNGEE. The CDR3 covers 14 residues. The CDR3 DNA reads TGTGCCAGCAGCGCCCGGGACGACTCCTACGAGCAGTACTTC. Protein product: CASSARDDSYEQYF.

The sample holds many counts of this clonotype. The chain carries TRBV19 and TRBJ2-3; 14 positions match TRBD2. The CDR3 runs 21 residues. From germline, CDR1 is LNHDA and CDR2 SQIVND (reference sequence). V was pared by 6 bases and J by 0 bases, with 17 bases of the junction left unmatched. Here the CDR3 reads CASSPRNVGLAGGPSTDTQYF. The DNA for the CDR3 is TGTGCCAGTAGCCCCCGGAACGTTGGACTAGCGGGAGGCCCTAGCACAGATACGCAGTATTTT.

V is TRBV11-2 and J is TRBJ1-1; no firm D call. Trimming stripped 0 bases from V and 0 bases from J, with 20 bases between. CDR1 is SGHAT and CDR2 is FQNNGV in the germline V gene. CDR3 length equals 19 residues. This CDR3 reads CASSLDRWKQKSLNTEAFF. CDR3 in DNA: TGTGCCAGCAGCTTAGATAGGTGGAAACAGAAATCCTTGAACACTGAAGCTTTCTTT.

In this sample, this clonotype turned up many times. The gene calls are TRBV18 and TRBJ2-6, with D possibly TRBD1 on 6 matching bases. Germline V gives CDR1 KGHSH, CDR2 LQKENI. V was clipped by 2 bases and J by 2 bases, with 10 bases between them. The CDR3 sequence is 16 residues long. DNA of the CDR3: TGTGCCAGCTCACCAACAGGGCGGCCTGGGGCCAACGTCCTGACTTTC. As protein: CASSPTGRPGANVLTF.

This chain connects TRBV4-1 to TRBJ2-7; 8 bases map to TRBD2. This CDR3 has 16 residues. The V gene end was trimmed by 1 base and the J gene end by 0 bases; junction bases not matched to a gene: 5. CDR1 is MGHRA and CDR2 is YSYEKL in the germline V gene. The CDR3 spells CASSQVGGRISYEQYF. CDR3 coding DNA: TGCGCCAGCAGCCAAGTCGGCGGGAGGATCTCCTACGAGCAGTACTTC.

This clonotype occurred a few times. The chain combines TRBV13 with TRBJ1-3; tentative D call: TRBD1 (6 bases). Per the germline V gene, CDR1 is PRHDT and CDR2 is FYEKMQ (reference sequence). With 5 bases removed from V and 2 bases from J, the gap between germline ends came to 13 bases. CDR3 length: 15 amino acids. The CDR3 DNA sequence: TGTGCCAGCAGCCACGGAGGGGGGACTGGAAACACCATATATTTT. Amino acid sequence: CASSHGGGTGNTIYF.

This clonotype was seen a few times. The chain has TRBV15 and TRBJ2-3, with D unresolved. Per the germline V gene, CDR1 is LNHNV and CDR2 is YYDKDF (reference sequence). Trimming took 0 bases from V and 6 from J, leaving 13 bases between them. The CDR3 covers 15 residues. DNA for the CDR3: TGTGCCACCAGCAGAGATACGACACGGTTTGATACGCAGTATTTT. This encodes CATSRDTTRFDTQYF.

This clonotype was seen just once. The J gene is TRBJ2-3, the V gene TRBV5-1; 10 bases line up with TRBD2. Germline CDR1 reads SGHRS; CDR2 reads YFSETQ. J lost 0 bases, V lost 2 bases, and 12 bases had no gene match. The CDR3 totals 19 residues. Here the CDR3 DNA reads TGCGCCAGCAGCTTAGATAACCGACTGACTAGCGGGAGCACAGATACGCAGTATTTT. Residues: CASSLDNRLTSGSTDTQYF.

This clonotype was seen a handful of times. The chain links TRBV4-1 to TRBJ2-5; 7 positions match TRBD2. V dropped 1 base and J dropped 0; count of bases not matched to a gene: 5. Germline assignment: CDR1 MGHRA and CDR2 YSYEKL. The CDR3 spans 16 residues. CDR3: CASSQVPGGYQETQYF. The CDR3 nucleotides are TGCGCCAGCAGCCAAGTACCGGGAGGTTACCAAGAGACCCAGTACTTC.

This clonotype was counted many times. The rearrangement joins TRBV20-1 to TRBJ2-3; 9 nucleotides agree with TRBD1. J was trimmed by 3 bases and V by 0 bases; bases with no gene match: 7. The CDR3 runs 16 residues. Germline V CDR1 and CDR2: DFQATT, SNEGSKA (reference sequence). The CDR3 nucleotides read TGCAGTGCTAGAGAGGACAGGGGCGTAGTGACAGATACGCAGTATTTT. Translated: CSAREDRGVVTDTQYF.